This is a list of T cell receptor beta chains from one sample in a study of blood T cell repertoires in COVID-19. Libraries were prepared by immunoSEQ multiplex PCR; TCRdb keeps only in-frame clonotypes and omits some of them. Of about 220,000 clones in the sample, 82% are singletons; the top ten hold over 3.5%. The sequenced sample consisted of peripheral blood. The source of these receptors is a woman in her 70s with acute or convalescent COVID-19. The CDR3 runs from the conserved cysteine through the conserved F or W. The order of the fields is D gene, V gene, J gene, clone size, CDR3 protein, CDR3 DNA. The D gene is left open where the match is weak. Clone size, where shown, is once, few, many, or a class for clones that have expanded.

d_gene: NA; v_gene: TRBV7-6; j_gene: TRBJ2-2; abundance: NA; CDR3aa: CASSLDVSVRTGELFF; CDR3nt: TGTGCCAGCAGCTTAGATGTTTCAGTCCGCACCGGGGAGCTGTTTTTT
d_gene: NA; v_gene: TRBV19; j_gene: TRBJ1-3; abundance: few; CDR3aa: CASIRRQSSGNTIYF; CDR3nt: TGTGCCAGTATTAGAAGACAGTCCTCTGGAAACACCATATATTTT
d_gene: NA; v_gene: TRBV7-2; j_gene: TRBJ1-2; abundance: NA; CDR3aa: CASSLAPAGDYGYTF; CDR3nt: TGTGCCAGCAGCTTAGCCCCCGCAGGGGACTATGGCTACACCTTC
d_gene: NA; v_gene: TRBV24-1; j_gene: TRBJ1-5; abundance: once; CDR3aa: CATSDHRTVNQPQHF; CDR3nt: TGTGCCACCAGTGACCATAGGACAGTGAATCAGCCCCAGCATTTT
d_gene: TRBD1; v_gene: TRBV9; j_gene: TRBJ1-3; abundance: NA; CDR3aa: CASSGDSPSSGNTIYF; CDR3nt: TGTGCCAGCAGCGGGGACAGCCCATCCTCTGGAAACACCATATATTTT
d_gene: NA; v_gene: TRBV7-2; j_gene: TRBJ2-1; abundance: NA; CDR3aa: CASTRGQVDEQFF; CDR3nt: TGTGCCAGCACGCGAGGGCAAGTCGATGAGCAGTTCTTC
d_gene: NA; v_gene: TRBV2; j_gene: TRBJ2-4; abundance: once; CDR3aa: CASSDQGSVQYF; CDR3nt: TGTGCCAGCAGTGACCAGGGTTCGGTTCAGTACTTC
d_gene: NA; v_gene: TRBV15; j_gene: TRBJ2-3; abundance: NA; CDR3aa: CATSREWRTLPSDTQYF; CDR3nt: TGTGCCACCAGCAGAGAGTGGCGGACTCTTCCATCAGATACGCAGTATTTT
d_gene: NA; v_gene: TRBV6-1; j_gene: TRBJ1-3; abundance: NA; CDR3aa: CASSELGGGASGNTIYF; CDR3nt: TGTGCCAGCAGTGAACTTGGAGGGGGGGCGTCAGGAAACACCATATATTTT
d_gene: TRBD2; v_gene: TRBV27; j_gene: TRBJ2-3; abundance: NA; CDR3aa: CASSLRSLAGADTQYF; CDR3nt: TGTGCCAGCAGTTTAAGGAGTCTAGCGGGGGCGGATACGCAGTATTTT
d_gene: NA; v_gene: TRBV7-2; j_gene: TRBJ1-6; abundance: NA; CDR3aa: CASSFIRTASYNSPLHF; CDR3nt: TGTGCCAGCAGCTTCATTAGAACCGCCTCCTATAATTCACCCCTCCACTTT
d_gene: TRBD1; v_gene: TRBV27; j_gene: TRBJ2-3; abundance: NA; CDR3aa: CASRETGYTQYF; CDR3nt: TGTGCCAGCAGAGAGACAGGGTATACGCAGTATTTT
d_gene: NA; v_gene: TRBV6-1; j_gene: TRBJ1-2; abundance: NA; CDR3aa: CASSELRPLGDGYTF; CDR3nt: TGTGCCAGCAGTGAATTGCGCCCCTTGGGAGATGGCTACACCTTC
d_gene: NA; v_gene: TRBV4-2; j_gene: TRBJ1-2; abundance: NA; CDR3aa: CASSQDNSRGRYGYTF; CDR3nt: TGTGCCAGCAGCCAAGATAACTCCAGAGGTCGCTATGGCTACACCTTC
d_gene: NA; v_gene: TRBV4-2; j_gene: TRBJ1-2; abundance: NA; CDR3aa: CASSQDSGPLNYGYTF; CDR3nt: TGTGCCAGCAGCCAAGATTCAGGGCCATTAAACTATGGCTACACCTTC
d_gene: TRBD1; v_gene: TRBV2; j_gene: TRBJ1-1; abundance: NA; CDR3aa: CASSVQGANTEAFF; CDR3nt: TGTGCCAGCAGTGTACAGGGGGCGAACACTGAAGCTTTCTTT
d_gene: TRBD1; v_gene: TRBV7-9; j_gene: TRBJ2-7; abundance: NA; CDR3aa: CAIDRGTYEQYF; CDR3nt: TGTGCCATCGACAGGGGGACCTACGAGCAGTACTTC
d_gene: TRBD1; v_gene: TRBV2; j_gene: TRBJ1-2; abundance: NA; CDR3aa: CASSGDRFYGYTF; CDR3nt: TGTGCCAGCAGCGGGGACAGGTTCTATGGCTACACCTTC
d_gene: TRBD1; v_gene: TRBV11-2; j_gene: TRBJ1-3; abundance: NA; CDR3aa: CASSLTGRRIDRQNTIYF; CDR3nt: TGTGCCAGCAGCCTGACAGGGAGGAGAATCGACCGCCAAAACACCATATATTTT
d_gene: NA; v_gene: TRBV19; j_gene: TRBJ1-6; abundance: NA; CDR3aa: CASSMVGGGNSPLHF; CDR3nt: TGTGCCAGTAGTATGGTAGGCGGAGGTAATTCACCCCTCCACTTT
d_gene: NA; v_gene: TRBV9; j_gene: TRBJ2-3; abundance: NA; CDR3aa: CASSVEAGTDTQYF; CDR3nt: TGTGCCAGCAGCGTGGAAGCGGGTACAGATACGCAGTATTTT
d_gene: NA; v_gene: TRBV27; j_gene: TRBJ2-2; abundance: NA; CDR3aa: CASSYIAFANTGELFF; CDR3nt: TGTGCCAGCAGTTACATTGCTTTTGCGAACACCGGGGAGCTGTTTTTT
d_gene: NA; v_gene: TRBV19; j_gene: TRBJ1-1; abundance: NA; CDR3aa: CASSIGRQGSTEAFF; CDR3nt: TGTGCCAGTAGTATAGGCCGCCAGGGGAGCACTGAAGCTTTCTTT
d_gene: NA; v_gene: TRBV4-1; j_gene: TRBJ2-1; abundance: NA; CDR3aa: CASSQGLSYNEQFF; CDR3nt: TGCGCCAGCAGCCAAGGTCTCTCCTACAATGAGCAGTTCTTC
d_gene: NA; v_gene: TRBV18; j_gene: TRBJ1-4; abundance: few; CDR3aa: CASSPPGQDYEKLFF; CDR3nt: TGTGCCAGCTCACCACCGGGCCAGGATTATGAAAAACTGTTTTTT
d_gene: TRBD2; v_gene: TRBV28; j_gene: TRBJ2-3; abundance: few; CDR3aa: CASIGGGRTDTQYF; CDR3nt: TGTGCCAGCATCGGCGGGGGTAGGACAGATACGCAGTATTTT
d_gene: NA; v_gene: TRBV18; j_gene: TRBJ1-1; abundance: NA; CDR3aa: CASSPINGNTEAFF; CDR3nt: TGTGCCAGCTCACCAATCAACGGGAACACTGAAGCTTTCTTT
d_gene: NA; v_gene: TRBV18; j_gene: TRBJ1-2; abundance: NA; CDR3aa: CASSPGAAETYGYTF; CDR3nt: TGTGCCAGCTCACCGGGGGCAGCTGAAACCTATGGCTACACCTTC
d_gene: NA; v_gene: TRBV19; j_gene: TRBJ1-2; abundance: NA; CDR3aa: CASTGGLITNYGYTF; CDR3nt: TGTGCCAGTACCGGGGGACTGATTACTAACTATGGCTACACCTTC
d_gene: NA; v_gene: TRBV9; j_gene: TRBJ1-1; abundance: once; CDR3aa: CASSGGPEGTEAFF; CDR3nt: TGTGCCAGCAGCGGAGGACCGGAGGGCACTGAAGCTTTCTTT
d_gene: TRBD2; v_gene: TRBV24-1; j_gene: TRBJ2-2; abundance: few; CDR3aa: CATSDSLATNTGELFF; CDR3nt: TGTGCCACCAGTGATTCACTAGCGACGAACACCGGGGAGCTGTTTTTT
d_gene: TRBD1; v_gene: TRBV20-1; j_gene: TRBJ2-7; abundance: NA; CDR3aa: CSASSTGGWTYEQYF; CDR3nt: TGCAGTGCTAGTTCAACAGGGGGCTGGACCTACGAGCAGTACTTC
d_gene: TRBD1; v_gene: TRBV11-2; j_gene: TRBJ1-6; abundance: NA; CDR3aa: CASSPRGDRGSYNSPLHF; CDR3nt: TGTGCCAGCAGCCCTAGGGGGGACAGGGGATCCTATAATTCACCCCTCCACTTT
d_gene: TRBD2; v_gene: TRBV19; j_gene: TRBJ2-3; abundance: NA; CDR3aa: CASQTSGGITDTQYF; CDR3nt: TGTGCCAGTCAGACTAGCGGGGGGATCACAGATACGCAGTATTTT
d_gene: NA; v_gene: TRBV6-5; j_gene: TRBJ1-5; abundance: few; CDR3aa: CASKQGNQPQHF; CDR3nt: TGTGCCAGCAAGCAGGGAAATCAGCCCCAGCATTTT
d_gene: NA; v_gene: TRBV9; j_gene: TRBJ1-4; abundance: NA; CDR3aa: CASSVVEGGKLFF; CDR3nt: TGTGCCAGCAGCGTAGTAGAGGGTGGAAAACTGTTTTTT
d_gene: TRBD1; v_gene: TRBV6-1; j_gene: TRBJ1-5; abundance: NA; CDR3aa: CASSEDRGRRQPQHF; CDR3nt: TGTGCCAGCAGTGAAGACAGGGGGCGCAGGCAGCCCCAGCATTTT
d_gene: TRBD1; v_gene: TRBV20-1; j_gene: TRBJ1-2; abundance: NA; CDR3aa: CSATGDYGYTF; CDR3nt: TGCAGTGCGACAGGGGACTATGGCTACACCTTC
d_gene: NA; v_gene: TRBV28; j_gene: TRBJ1-2; abundance: NA; CDR3aa: CASRFREPDGYTF; CDR3nt: TGTGCCAGCAGGTTCAGGGAACCCGATGGCTACACCTTC
d_gene: NA; v_gene: TRBV19; j_gene: TRBJ1-3; abundance: few; CDR3aa: CASSQGRGNTIYF; CDR3nt: TGTGCCAGCTCTCAGGGGCGCGGAAACACCATATATTTT
d_gene: TRBD1; v_gene: TRBV18; j_gene: TRBJ2-2; abundance: NA; CDR3aa: CASSPRTGGTANTGELFF; CDR3nt: TGTGCCAGCTCACCACGTACAGGGGGGACCGCGAACACCGGGGAGCTGTTTTTT
d_gene: NA; v_gene: TRBV3-1/TRBV3-2; j_gene: TRBJ1-2; abundance: many; CDR3aa: CASSHTTFRQVLSYGYTF; CDR3nt: TGTGCCAGCAGCCACACCACCTTTCGACAGGTGCTTTCCTATGGCTACACCTTC
d_gene: NA; v_gene: TRBV11-3; j_gene: TRBJ1-1; abundance: NA; CDR3aa: CASSLNGAERAFF; CDR3nt: TGTGCCAGCAGCTTAAATGGGGCCGAACGGGCTTTCTTT
d_gene: NA; v_gene: TRBV12-3/TRBV12-4; j_gene: TRBJ1-1; abundance: NA; CDR3aa: CASTRETEAFF; CDR3nt: TGTGCCAGCACCCGGGAAACTGAAGCTTTCTTT